This T cell receptor (beta chain) was captured by sequencing in a study of PD-1 blockade in classical Hodgkin lymphoma. Whole-study results and caveats: A reduction in baseline TCR diversity was reportedly seen in newly diagnosed patients relative to healthy donors. Those patients who began receiving nivolumab less than 1 year after ASCT had lower diversity, and they were excluded. TCR diversity in CD4+, not CD8+, cells rose significantly by C4D1.

TCRdb keeps only in-frame clones here, not all; method: immunoSEQ multiplex PCR. This sample has about 32,000 clones, with about four fifths found just once. The CDR3 is 14 residues long. J was trimmed by 2 bases and V by 5 bases; bases with no gene match: 4. The germline V gene has CDR1 LNHDA and CDR2 SQIVND (reference sequence). As regards this clone: Antigen unknown. Other DNA sequences in this specimen translate into the identical CDR3.

No patient escaped relapse after autologous stem cell transplantation, and brentuximab vedotin exposure varied. The sample here was peripheral blood mononuclear cells (PBMCs), taken at baseline. The chain joins TRBV19 to TRBJ2-7; 9 bases map to TRBD1. This TCR was sampled from a human donor with classical Hodgkin lymphoma. The CDR3 DNA sequence: TGTGCCAGTAGTCCTCGGGACAGGGCCTACGAGCAGTACTTC. Residues: CASSPRDRAYEQYF.